A selection of T cell receptor beta chains follows, all from one sample in a study of T-cell reconstitution after alpha-beta-depleted transplantation in children. TCRdb reprocessed the PCR reads with MiXCR, giving one entry per CDR3 protein. The sample carries around 600,000 distinct CDR3 sequences, under 12% recorded once. The sample was PBMCs from the stem cell graft donor, taken from the stem cell graft. The origin of the receptors is a human donor who donated a stem cell graft to a child with acute myeloid leukemia. Both conserved end residues are trimmed from each CDR3. Fields, in order: V gene, CDR3 protein.

>TRBV12-3/TRBV12-4
ASSLRQGDSPLH
>TRBV7-9
ASSLLAGYEQY
>TRBV12-3/TRBV12-4
ASSRGLSPQH
>TRBV6-1
ASRGTSIYEQY
>TRBV5-1
ASSQEGRHNEQF
>TRBV6-2/TRBV6-3
ASSPGQGIGYNSPLH
>TRBV5-1
ASSRGSDTGELF
>TRBV6-5
ASSYSRGRGRESGELF
>TRBV14
ASSFSLVEDTQY
>TRBV28
ASSPGTSGRREQF
>TRBV28
ASRDSGGASTEAF
>TRBV5-1
ASSLGLANGDTQY
>TRBV29-1
SVDFGGNNQPQH
>TRBV29-1
SVGQGHNTGELF
>TRBV7-7
ASSRGGGAYNEQF
>TRBV5-1
ASRRQGSSYNEQF
>TRBV27
ASSLSRGTPNSPLH
>TRBV12-3/TRBV12-4
ASSSRDRAREGRPY
>TRBV27
ASRLQGAHAEQY
>TRBV12-3/TRBV12-4
ASSLPTGLRNQPQH
>TRBV20-1
SARRLVNTGELF
>TRBV20-1
SAPDVTQY
>TRBV14
ASRPAHIYNEQF
>TRBV5-1
ASSSRLAGVNEQF
>TRBV7-2
ASSPGLDRRF
>TRBV12-3/TRBV12-4
ASTVGGRSHEQY
>TRBV9
ASAPQGVVNEQF
>TRBV27
ASKGLAGGKIYEQY
>TRBV7-8
ASSLARDRLAKNIQY
>TRBV10-3
AISESTRQGAYEQY
>TRBV20-1
SARDGQGSGNTEAF
>TRBV20-1
SASVGGETQY
>TRBV7-3
ASSSRESYNSPLH
>TRBV5-6
ASSRGTSGPYNEQF
>TRBV20-1
SANLPTGDYEQY
>TRBV4-2
ASSQDSPATGGLYNEQF
>TRBV4-2
ASSTRTGTGQPQH
>TRBV7-7
ASAAEETQY
>TRBV7-9
ASSLSYYGYT
>TRBV7-7
ASSLEAGGYETQY
>TRBV6-1
ASRQLAGVDEQF